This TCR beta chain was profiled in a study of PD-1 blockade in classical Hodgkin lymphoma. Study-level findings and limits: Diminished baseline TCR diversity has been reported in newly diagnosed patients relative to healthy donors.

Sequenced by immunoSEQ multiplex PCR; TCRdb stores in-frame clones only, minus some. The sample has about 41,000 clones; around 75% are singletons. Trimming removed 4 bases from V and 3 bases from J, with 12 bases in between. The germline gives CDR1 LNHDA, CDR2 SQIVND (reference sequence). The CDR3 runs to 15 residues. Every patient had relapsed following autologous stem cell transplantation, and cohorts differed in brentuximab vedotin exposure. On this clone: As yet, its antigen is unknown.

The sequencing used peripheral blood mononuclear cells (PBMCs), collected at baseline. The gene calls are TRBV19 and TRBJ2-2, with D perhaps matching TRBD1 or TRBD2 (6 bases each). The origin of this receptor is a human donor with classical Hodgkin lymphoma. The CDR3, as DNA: TGTGCCAGTAGTACGGGGGCGACTTACACCGGGGAGCTGTTTTTT. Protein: CASSTGATYTGELFF. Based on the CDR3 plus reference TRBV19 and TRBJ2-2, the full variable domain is DGGITQSPKYLFRKEGQNVTLSCEQNLNHDAMYWYRQDPGQGLRLIYYSQIVNDFQKGDIAEGYSVSREKKESFPLTVTSAQKNPTAFYLCASSTGATYTGELFFGEGSRLTVL.